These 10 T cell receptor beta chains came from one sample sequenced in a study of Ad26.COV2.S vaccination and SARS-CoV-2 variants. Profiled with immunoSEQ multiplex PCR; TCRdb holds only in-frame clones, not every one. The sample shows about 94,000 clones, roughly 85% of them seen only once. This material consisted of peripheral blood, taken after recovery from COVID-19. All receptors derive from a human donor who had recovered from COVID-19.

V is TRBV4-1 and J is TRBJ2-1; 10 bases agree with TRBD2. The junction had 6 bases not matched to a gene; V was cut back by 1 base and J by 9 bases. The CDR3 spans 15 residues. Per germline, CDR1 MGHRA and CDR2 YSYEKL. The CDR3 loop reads CASSQGTVAGGEQFF. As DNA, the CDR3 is TGCGCCAGCAGCCAAGGGACGGTAGCGGGGGGTGAGCAGTTCTTC.

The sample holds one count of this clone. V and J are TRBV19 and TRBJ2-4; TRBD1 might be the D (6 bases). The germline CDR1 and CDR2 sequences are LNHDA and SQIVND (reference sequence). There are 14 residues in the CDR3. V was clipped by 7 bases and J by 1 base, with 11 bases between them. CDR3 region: CASTLTGAKNIQYF. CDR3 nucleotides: TGTGCCAGTACCCTCACAGGGGCCAAAAACATTCAGTACTTC.

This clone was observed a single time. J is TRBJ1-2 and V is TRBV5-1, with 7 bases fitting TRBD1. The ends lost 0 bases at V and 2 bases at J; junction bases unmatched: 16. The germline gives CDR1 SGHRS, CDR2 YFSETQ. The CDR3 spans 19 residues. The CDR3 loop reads CASSLGWAGQAVANYGYTF. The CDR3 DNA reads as TGCGCCAGCAGCTTGGGGTGGGCCGGACAGGCGGTTGCGAACTATGGCTACACCTTC. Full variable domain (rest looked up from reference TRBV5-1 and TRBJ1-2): KAGVTQTPRYLIKTRGQQVTLSCSPISGHRSVSWYQQTPGQGLQFLFEYFSETQRNKGNFPGRFSGRQFSNSRSEMNVSTLELGDSALYLCASSLGWAGQAVANYGYTFGSGTRLTVV.

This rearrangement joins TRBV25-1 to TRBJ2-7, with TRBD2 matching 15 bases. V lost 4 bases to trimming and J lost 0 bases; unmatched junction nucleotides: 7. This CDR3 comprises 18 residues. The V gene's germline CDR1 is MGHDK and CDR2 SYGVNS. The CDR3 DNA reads TGTGCCAGCAGTGCCCCGGGACTAGCGGGAGGACCCTCCTACGAGCAGTACTTC. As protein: CASSAPGLAGGPSYEQYF.

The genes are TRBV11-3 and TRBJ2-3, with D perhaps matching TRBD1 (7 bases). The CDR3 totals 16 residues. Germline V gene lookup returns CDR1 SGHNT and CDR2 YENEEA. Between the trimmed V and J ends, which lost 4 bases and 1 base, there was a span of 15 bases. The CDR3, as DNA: TGTGCCAGCAGCTCGCAGGGGGTAGCGGGCACAGATACGCAGTATTTT. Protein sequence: CASSSQGVAGTDTQYF.

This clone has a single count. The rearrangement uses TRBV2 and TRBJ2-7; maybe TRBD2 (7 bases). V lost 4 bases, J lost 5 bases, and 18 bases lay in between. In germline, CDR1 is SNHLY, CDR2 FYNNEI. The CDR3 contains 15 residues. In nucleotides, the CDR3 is TGTGCCAGCAGTGTAGGGGGGGCCCGGGGCCACGAGCAGTACTTC. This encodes CASSVGGARGHEQYF.

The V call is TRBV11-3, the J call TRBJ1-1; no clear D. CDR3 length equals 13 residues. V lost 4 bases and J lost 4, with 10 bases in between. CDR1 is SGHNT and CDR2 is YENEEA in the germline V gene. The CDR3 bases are TGTGCCAGCAGCTCCCATTCGAGCACTGAAGCTTTCTTT. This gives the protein CASSSHSSTEAFF.

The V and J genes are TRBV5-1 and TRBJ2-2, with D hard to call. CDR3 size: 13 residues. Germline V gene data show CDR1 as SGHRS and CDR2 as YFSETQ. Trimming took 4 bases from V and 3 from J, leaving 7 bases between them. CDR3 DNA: TGCGCCAGCAGCGTCCAGCACACCGGGGAGCTGTTTTTT. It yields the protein CASSVQHTGELFF.

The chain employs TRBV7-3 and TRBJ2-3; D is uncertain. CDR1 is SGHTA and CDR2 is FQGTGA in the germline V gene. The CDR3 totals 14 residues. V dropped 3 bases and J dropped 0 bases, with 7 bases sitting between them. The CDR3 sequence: CASSLAMSTDTQYF. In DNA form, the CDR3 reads TGTGCCAGCAGCTTGGCGATGAGCACAGATACGCAGTATTTT.

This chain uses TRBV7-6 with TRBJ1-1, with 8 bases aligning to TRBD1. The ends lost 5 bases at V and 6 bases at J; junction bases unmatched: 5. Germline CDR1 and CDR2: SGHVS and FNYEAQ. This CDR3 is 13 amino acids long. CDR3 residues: CASSAGQGAEAFF. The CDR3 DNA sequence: TGTGCCAGCAGCGCTGGACAGGGCGCTGAAGCTTTCTTT.